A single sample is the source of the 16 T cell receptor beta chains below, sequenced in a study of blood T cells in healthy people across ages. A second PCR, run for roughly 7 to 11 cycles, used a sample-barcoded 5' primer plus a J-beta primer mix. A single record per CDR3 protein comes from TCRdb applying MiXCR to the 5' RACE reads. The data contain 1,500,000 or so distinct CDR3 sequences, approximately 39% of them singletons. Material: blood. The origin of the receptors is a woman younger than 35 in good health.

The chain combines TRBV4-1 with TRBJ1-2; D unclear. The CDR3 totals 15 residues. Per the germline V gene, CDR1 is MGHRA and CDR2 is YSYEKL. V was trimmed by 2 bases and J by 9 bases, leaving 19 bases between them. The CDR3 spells CASSQPVEAVLSYTF. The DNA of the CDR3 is TGCGCCAGCAGCCAACCCGTGGAGGCCGTCCTGAGCTACACCTTC.

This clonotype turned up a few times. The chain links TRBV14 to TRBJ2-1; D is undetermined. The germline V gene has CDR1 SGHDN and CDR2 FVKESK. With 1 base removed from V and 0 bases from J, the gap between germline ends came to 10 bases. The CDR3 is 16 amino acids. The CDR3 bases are TGTGCCAGCAGCCAAGGGTTCTCCGGCTCCTACAATGAGCAGTTCTTC. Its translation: CASSQGFSGSYNEQFF.

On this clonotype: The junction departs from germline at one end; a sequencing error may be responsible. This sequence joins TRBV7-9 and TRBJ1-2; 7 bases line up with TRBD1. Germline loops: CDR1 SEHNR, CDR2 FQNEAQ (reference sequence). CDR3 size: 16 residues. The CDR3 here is CAGSLWDSSNNYGYTF. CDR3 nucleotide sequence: TGTGCCGGCAGCTTATGGGACAGCTCCAATAACTATGGCTACACCTTC. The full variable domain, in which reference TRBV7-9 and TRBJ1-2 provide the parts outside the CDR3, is DTGVSQNPRHKITKRGQNVTFRCDPISEHNRLYWYRQTLGQGPEFLTYFQNEAQLEKSRLLSDRFSAERPKGSFSTLEIQRTEQGDSAMYLCAGSLWDSSNNYGYTFGSGTRLTVV.

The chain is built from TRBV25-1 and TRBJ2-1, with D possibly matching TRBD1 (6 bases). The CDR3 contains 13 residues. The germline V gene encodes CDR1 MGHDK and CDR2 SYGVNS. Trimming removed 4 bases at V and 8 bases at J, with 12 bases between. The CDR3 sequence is CASSAYRVYEQFF. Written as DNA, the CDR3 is TGTGCCAGCAGTGCATACAGGGTCTATGAGCAGTTCTTC.

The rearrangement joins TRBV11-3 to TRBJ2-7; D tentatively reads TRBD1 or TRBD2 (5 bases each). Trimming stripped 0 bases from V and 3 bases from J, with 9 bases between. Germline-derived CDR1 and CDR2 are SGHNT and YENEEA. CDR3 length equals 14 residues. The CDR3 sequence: CASSLDGTDYEQYF. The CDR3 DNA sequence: TGTGCCAGCAGCTTAGATGGGACCGACTACGAGCAGTACTTC.

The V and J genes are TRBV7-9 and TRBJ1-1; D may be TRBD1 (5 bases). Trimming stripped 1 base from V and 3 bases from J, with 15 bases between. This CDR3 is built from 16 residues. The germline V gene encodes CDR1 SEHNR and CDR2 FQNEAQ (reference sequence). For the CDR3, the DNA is TGTGCCAGCAGCTTAGGGTGGGGCCAGGAGGACACTGAAGCTTTCTTT. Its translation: CASSLGWGQEDTEAFF.

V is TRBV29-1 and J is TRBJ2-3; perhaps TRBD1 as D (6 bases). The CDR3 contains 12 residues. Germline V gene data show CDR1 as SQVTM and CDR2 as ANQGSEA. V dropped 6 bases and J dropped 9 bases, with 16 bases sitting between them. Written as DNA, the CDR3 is TGCAGCGTAGCAGGGGATCCCTACACGCAGTATTTT. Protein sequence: CSVAGDPYTQYF.

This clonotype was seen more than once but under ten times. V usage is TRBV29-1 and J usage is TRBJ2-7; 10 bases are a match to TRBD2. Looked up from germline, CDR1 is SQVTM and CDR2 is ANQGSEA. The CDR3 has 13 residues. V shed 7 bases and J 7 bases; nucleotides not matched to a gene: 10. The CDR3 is CSAEREGYNEQYF. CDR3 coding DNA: TGCAGCGCCGAGCGGGAGGGTTACAATGAGCAGTACTTC.

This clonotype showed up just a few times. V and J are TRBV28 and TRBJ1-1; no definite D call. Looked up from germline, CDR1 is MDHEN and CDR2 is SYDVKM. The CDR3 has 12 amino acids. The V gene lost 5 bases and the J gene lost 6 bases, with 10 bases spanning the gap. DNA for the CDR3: TGTGCCAGCAGTCCCCGTTGGGCTGAAGCTTTCTTT. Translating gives CASSPRWAEAFF.

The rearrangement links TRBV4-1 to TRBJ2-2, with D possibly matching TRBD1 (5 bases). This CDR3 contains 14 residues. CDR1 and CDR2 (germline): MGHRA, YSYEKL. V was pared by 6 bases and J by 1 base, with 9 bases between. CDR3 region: CASRLTENTGELFF. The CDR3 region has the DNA TGCGCCAGCAGGTTGACAGAGAACACCGGGGAGCTGTTTTTT.

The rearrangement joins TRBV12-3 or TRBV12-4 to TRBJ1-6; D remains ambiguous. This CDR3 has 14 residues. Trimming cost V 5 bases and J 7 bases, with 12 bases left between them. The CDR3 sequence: CASSPSPNNSPLHF. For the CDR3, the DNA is TGTGCCAGCAGTCCCTCCCCCAACAATTCACCCCTCCACTTT.

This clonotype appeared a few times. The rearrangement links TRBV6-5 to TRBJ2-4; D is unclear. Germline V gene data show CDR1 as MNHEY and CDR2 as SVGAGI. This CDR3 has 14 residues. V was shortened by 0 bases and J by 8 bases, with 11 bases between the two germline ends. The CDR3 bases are TGTGCCAGCAGTTACTCCCGTGGCCAATACATTCAGTACTTC. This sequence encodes CASSYSRGQYIQYF.

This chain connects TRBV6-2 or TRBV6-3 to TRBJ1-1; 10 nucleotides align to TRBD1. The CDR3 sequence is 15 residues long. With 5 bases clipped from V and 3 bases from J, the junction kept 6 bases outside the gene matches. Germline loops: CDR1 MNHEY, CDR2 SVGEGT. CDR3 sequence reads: CASSTRTGGDTEAFF. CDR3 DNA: TGTGCCAGCAGTACCAGGACAGGGGGGGACACTGAAGCTTTCTTT.

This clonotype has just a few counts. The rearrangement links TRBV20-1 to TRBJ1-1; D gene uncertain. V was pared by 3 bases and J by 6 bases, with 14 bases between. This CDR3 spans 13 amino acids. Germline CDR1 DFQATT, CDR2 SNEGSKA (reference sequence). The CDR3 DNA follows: TGCAGTGCTAGGGAGGGTGGGGTCCCTGAAGCTTTCTTT. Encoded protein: CSAREGGVPEAFF.

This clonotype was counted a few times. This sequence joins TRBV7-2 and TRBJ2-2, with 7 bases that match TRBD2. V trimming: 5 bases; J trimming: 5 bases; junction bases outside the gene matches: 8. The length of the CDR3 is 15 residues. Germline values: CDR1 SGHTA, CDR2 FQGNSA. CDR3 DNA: TGTGCCAGCAGCATCCGACTAGCAGATACCGGGGAGCTGTTTTTT. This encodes CASSIRLADTGELFF.

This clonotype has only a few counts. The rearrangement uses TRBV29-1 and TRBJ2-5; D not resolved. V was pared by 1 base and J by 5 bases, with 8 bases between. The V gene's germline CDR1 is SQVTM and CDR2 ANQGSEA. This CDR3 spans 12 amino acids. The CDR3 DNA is TGCAGCGTTGAAGGGACGTCGGAGACCCAGTACTTC. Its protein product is CSVEGTSETQYF.